This T cell receptor (beta chain) originates from a study of blood T cell repertoires in COVID-19. About the research overall: Sites in the United States, Italy and Spain provided acute and convalescent COVID-19 samples. The analysed material was cDNA or gDNA that came from T cells, B-cell-depleted T cells, or PBMCs.

Original analysis: From reference gene primer amplification, estimates of nucleated cell counts were derived. TCRdb's table, derived via immunoSEQ multiplex PCR, lists solely in-frame clones and lacks some. V and J calls and clone size follow that table, whereas D and trimming were derived from the DNA. The table lists around 370,000 clones, about 90% of them singletons. The sequencing input was peripheral blood. This clonotype originated in a man between 18 and 29 years old with active or convalescent COVID-19.

CDR3 nucleotide sequence: TGTGCCAGTAGTATCCTCGGACAGACCGGGGAGCTGTTTTTT. This encodes CASSILGQTGELFF. V gene TRBV19 combines with J gene TRBJ2-2; weak D call: TRBD1 (6 bases). V gave up 3 bases and J gave up 5 bases, with 10 bases separating them. Germline CDR1 reads LNHDA; CDR2 reads SQIVND (reference sequence). This CDR3 has 14 amino acids. The variable domain in full, completed from reference TRBV19 and TRBJ2-2, reads DGGITQSPKYLFRKEGQNVTLSCEQNLNHDAMYWYRQDPGQGLRLIYYSQIVNDFQKGDIAEGYSVSREKKESFPLTVTSAQKNPTAFYLCASSILGQTGELFFGEGSRLTVL.